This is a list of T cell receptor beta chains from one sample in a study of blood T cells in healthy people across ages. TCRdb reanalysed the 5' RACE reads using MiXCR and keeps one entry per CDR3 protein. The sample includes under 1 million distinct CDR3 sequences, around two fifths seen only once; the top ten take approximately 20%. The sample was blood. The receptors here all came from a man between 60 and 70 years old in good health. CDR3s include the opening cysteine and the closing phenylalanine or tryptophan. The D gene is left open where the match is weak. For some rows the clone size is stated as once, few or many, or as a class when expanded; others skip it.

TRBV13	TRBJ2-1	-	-	TGTGCCAGCAGCCCCAGTATGGGAGAGCAGTTCTTC	CASSPSMGEQFF
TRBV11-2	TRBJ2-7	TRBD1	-	TGTGCCAGCAGCTTAGGACAGGGGGCATGGGACGAGCAGTACTTC	CASSLGQGAWDEQYF
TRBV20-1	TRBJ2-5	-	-	TGCAGTGCTAGGGCCGGGGCGTACGAGACCCAGTACTTC	CSARAGAYETQYF
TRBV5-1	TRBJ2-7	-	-	TGCGCCAGCAGCTTGGCTCAGGGGTGGGACGAGCAGTACTTC	CASSLAQGWDEQYF
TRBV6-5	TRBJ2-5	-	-	TGTGCCAGCAGTCAGTCGAAGGTCCTGGGGCAGTACTTC	CASSQSKVLGQYF
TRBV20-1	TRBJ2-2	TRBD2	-	TGCAGTGCTAGAGTGGCGGGGGGGCCAGACGGGGAGCTGTTTTTT	CSARVAGGPDGELFF
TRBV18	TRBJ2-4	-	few	TGTGCCAGCTCACCGGGCTCGGTCCAGGCCATTCAGTACTTC	CASSPGSVQAIQYF
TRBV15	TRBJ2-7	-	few	TGTGCCACCGTTCGGGGGCAGTACTTC	CATVRGQYF
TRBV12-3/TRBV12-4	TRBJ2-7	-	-	TGTGCCAGCAGTTTGGGGCAGGATGGGCTCGAGCAGTACTTC	CASSLGQDGLEQYF
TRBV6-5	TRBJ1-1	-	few	TGTGCCAGCAGTTACCTTTATGGGACGATTAACACTGAAGCTTTCTTT	CASSYLYGTINTEAFF
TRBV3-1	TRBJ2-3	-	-	TGTGCCAGCAGCCAAGATCGCTCGAGGACAGATACGCAGTATTTT	CASSQDRSRTDTQYF
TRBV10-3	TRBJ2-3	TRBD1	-	TGTGCCATCAATGGACAGGGGGACACAGATACGCAGTATTTT	CAINGQGDTDTQYF
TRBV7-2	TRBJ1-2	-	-	TGTGCCAGCAGCTTAAAGGTTCACTATGGCCACACCTTC	CASSLKVHYGHTF
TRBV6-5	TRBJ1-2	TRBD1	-	TGTGTCAGCAGGCAGGGGGTCAGTGGCTACACCTTC	CVSRQGVSGYTF
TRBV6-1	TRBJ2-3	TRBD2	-	TGTGCCAGCAGATCAGGAGCAGCGGGAGGAACGACAGATACGCAGTATTTT	CASRSGAAGGTTDTQYF
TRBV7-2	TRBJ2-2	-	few	TGTGCCAGCAGCCAGCAAGGGTACACCGGGGAGCTGTTTTTT	CASSQQGYTGELFF
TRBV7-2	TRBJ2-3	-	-	TGTGCCAGCAGCTTACGGGTTAATACGCAGTATTTT	CASSLRVNTQYF